This TCR beta chain came from a study of OX40 agonist ivuxolimab in advanced cancers. Background on the whole study: Ivuxolimab was an agonistic, fully human IgG2 monoclonal antibody directed against OX40 (CD134), a costimulatory receptor. Intravenous ivuxolimab was administered to patients every 2 weeks at six dose levels: 0.01, 0.1, 0.3, 1.5, 3 and 10 mg/kg. Of the approximately 50 dose-escalation patients, hepatocellular carcinoma was present in about 20, melanoma in roughly 15, renal cell carcinoma in 9 and head and neck cancer in 9. The dose-escalation cohort was roughly 80% male with a mean age of about 54 years, ranging from roughly 20 to 80. Patients were allowed to have had prior anti-PD-1, anti-PD-L1 or anti-CTLA-4 therapy, and 40% of the dose-escalation patients had been treated with checkpoint inhibitors. Partial responses occurred in three dose-escalation patients: two with cutaneous melanoma and one with hepatocellular carcinoma. The purpose of peripheral TCRbeta sequencing was to test whether ivuxolimab changed TCR sequence diversity and led to clonal T-cell expansion. The paper reports the monotherapy dose-escalation portion (N of about 50 patients) of the phase I ivuxolimab trial.

Cut back by 2 bases and 4 bases, the V and J ends lie 12 bases apart. The germline V gene encodes CDR1 SGHDT and CDR2 YYEEEE. The CDR3 holds 15 amino acids from the cysteine to the phenylalanine. Only CDR3 DNA is held: 45 bases, read in frame from base 1. The trial excluded patients who had a history of autoimmune disease or who were on systemic immunosuppression. In every dose cohort, peripheral blood was drawn for TCR sequencing at baseline, cycle 4 day 1, and cycle 7 day 1. Samples came from an open-label, multicenter, first-in-human phase I dose-escalation trial of ivuxolimab. Adults with locally advanced or metastatic melanoma, renal cell, hepatocellular, or head and neck squamous cell carcinoma were enrolled in the trial. Before TCR sequencing, CD4+ T cells and CD8+ T cells from peripheral blood were sorted into separate populations. Genomic DNA was extracted from sorted cells for sequencing of the TCRbeta CDR3 region. TCRbeta CDR3 regions were sequenced using the immunoSEQ Assay. Held by TCRdb, this immuneACCESS table contains in-frame sequences only and omits some clones. Under half of the omission traces to an unresolved V gene where checked; the cause of the rest is unknown. For this sample the table gives about 29,000 clones, of which roughly 91% were detected only once. The ten top clones hold about 9% of the sample.

As for this clone: There is no known antigen for this receptor. No clone much larger than this one lies a single base away; base qualities are absent.

Study-wide findings and limitations: At doses of 0.1 to 3.0 mg/kg, clonal expansion of both CD4+ and CD8+ blood T cells was observed from baseline to week 6. In the 0.1-3.0 mg/kg groups, partial responders had among the lowest normalized peripheral clonal expansion, particularly in CD8+ T cells. The antigen specificity of the peripheral T cells that underwent clonal expansion was not determined. On average, CD8+ T cells showed more expanded clones than CD4+ T cells after ivuxolimab. Low levels of normalized T-cell clonal expansion were also seen in some nonresponding patients.

This receptor was taken from an adult with an advanced solid tumor such as melanoma, head and neck, liver or kidney cancer. Recombination connected TRBV5-6 to TRBJ2-2; too little of a D gene remains to name it. Sequencing was performed on CD4+ or CD8+ T cells sorted from blood, taken in a trial of the OX40 agonist ivuxolimab. The CDR3: CASSFGPAPTGELFF. Read as DNA, the sequence is TGTGCCAGCAGCTTCGGTCCTGCCCCCACCGGGGAGCTGTTTTTT. With the portions outside the CDR3 filled from the reference TRBV5-6 and TRBJ2-2 genes, the complete variable region becomes DAGVTQSPTHLIKTRGQQVTLRCSPKSGHDTVSWYQQALGQGPQFIFQYYEEEERQRGNFPDRFSGHQFPNYSSELNVNALLLGDSALYLCASSFGPAPTGELFFGEGSRLTVL.